Presented here are 27 T cell receptor beta chains from one specimen sequenced in a study of shared clonotypes between healthy human individuals. The data were produced by immunoSEQ multiplex PCR, yet TCRdb's version contains in-frame clones alone and is incomplete. The sample has approximately 2.4 million clones; approximately 94% are singletons. Source material: naive CD4+ T cells sorted from blood. Subset indicated: CD45RA+ positively selected. These receptor sequences come from a man aged 18 to 29 in good health.

The V call is TRBV7-2, the J call TRBJ2-1, with D possibly TRBD1 on 5 matching bases. Between the trimmed V and J ends, which lost 7 bases and 1 base, there was a span of 20 bases. The CDR3 contains 17 residues. Germline CDR1 and CDR2: SGHTA and FQGNSA. The CDR3 sequence is CASNSASGFWSYNEQFF. In DNA, the CDR3 is TGTGCCAGCAACTCGGCCTCAGGGTTCTGGTCCTACAATGAGCAGTTCTTC.

The chain joins TRBV6-5 to TRBJ1-6; D might be TRBD1 (5 bases). Germline V gene sequence: CDR1 MNHEY, CDR2 SVGAGI. Trimming took off 5 bases at V and 6 bases at J, with 14 bases between the two ends. The CDR3 consists of 15 residues. CDR3 amino acids: CASSPGPGRNSPLHF. CDR3 bases: TGTGCCAGCAGTCCAGGGCCCGGTCGTAATTCACCCCTCCACTTT.

This clone came up a few times. In the same sample, other DNA sequences code for this CDR3. The rearrangement links TRBV5-4 to TRBJ1-2, with 7 bases lining up with TRBD1. J gave up 6 bases and V 0 bases, and 2 bases lay outside the gene matches. Germline lookup yields CDR1 SGHNT and CDR2 YYREEE (reference sequence). This CDR3 is built from 13 residues. In DNA, the CDR3 is TGTGCCAGCAGCTTGGTAGGGACAGATGGCTACACCTTC. This gives the protein CASSLVGTDGYTF.

This clone was observed once. V is TRBV7-2 and J is TRBJ1-5; possible D gene TRBD1, 5 bases. The CDR3 sequence is 14 residues long. The V gene lost 5 bases and the J gene lost 9 bases, with 17 bases spanning the gap. Germline-derived CDR1 and CDR2 are SGHTA and FQGNSA. CDR3 sequence (DNA): TGTGCCAGCAGCCGGGACCGTACCATTGTGCCCCAGCATTTT. It codes for CASSRDRTIVPQHF.

A remark on this clone: Other DNA sequences in the sample encode the same CDR3. The chain is built from TRBV5-1 and TRBJ1-2, with D perhaps matching TRBD1 (5 bases). Germline-derived CDR1 and CDR2 are SGHRS and YFSETQ. The CDR3 contains 13 residues. The V end lost 5 bases, the J end lost 2 bases, and 10 bases lay between the germline ends. The CDR3, as DNA: TGCGCCAGCAGTTTGTCAGGGAACTATGGCTACACCTTC. This encodes CASSLSGNYGYTF.

The chain uses TRBV5-4 and TRBJ2-2, with a weak D call TRBD2 (6 bases). The V gene's germline CDR1 is SGHNT and CDR2 YYREEE (reference sequence). V dropped 3 bases and J dropped 4 bases, with 10 bases sitting between them. There are 14 residues in the CDR3. The CDR3 protein is CASSSGLFTGELFF. The CDR3 nucleotides read TGTGCCAGCAGCTCGGGACTCTTCACCGGGGAGCTGTTTTTT.

The J gene is TRBJ1-4, the V gene TRBV20-1; no firm D call. The CDR3 is 11 amino acids. The germline CDR1 and CDR2 sequences are DFQATT and SNEGSKA (reference sequence). Trimming took 8 bases from V and 5 from J, leaving 9 bases between them. The DNA of the CDR3 is TGCAGTACTCCGGAGAATGAAAAACTGTTTTTT. It yields the protein CSTPENEKLFF.

The chain uses TRBV30 and TRBJ2-7; 10 nucleotides match TRBD1. With 2 bases clipped from V and 2 bases from J, the junction kept 6 bases outside the gene matches. The CDR3 totals 15 residues. Germline CDR1 and CDR2: GTSNPN and SVGIG (reference sequence). The CDR3 sequence: CAWSSGQGDPYEQYF. The CDR3 nucleotides read TGTGCCTGGAGTAGCGGACAGGGGGACCCCTACGAGCAGTACTTC.

The V and J genes are TRBV20-1 and TRBJ2-3, with a tentative D call TRBD1 (6 bases). The CDR3 consists of 11 residues. Per the germline V gene, CDR1 is DFQATT and CDR2 is SNEGSKA (reference sequence). V was shortened by 5 bases and J by 6 bases, with 9 bases between the two germline ends. The CDR3 spells CSAQRGDTQYF. As DNA, the CDR3 is TGCAGTGCTCAAAGGGGGGATACGCAGTATTTT.

Regarding this clone: This CDR3 fails to terminate in the conserved phenylalanine or tryptophan, so it likely reflects a read error. The DNA is left out, because the CDR3 cannot be placed on it with certainty; the CDR3 is given as TCRdb lists it. The J gene is TRBJ2-7, the V gene TRBV19; TRBD2 reflects the table's D call only, with no check against the DNA. Germline CDR1 and CDR2: LNHDA and SQIVND (reference sequence). The CDR3 is 11 amino acids in total, end residues counted. Here the CDR3 reads CASIPPPGLGS.

The rearrangement joins TRBV2 to TRBJ2-4; the match to TRBD1 covers 10 bases. J gave up 10 bases and V 7 bases, and 4 bases lay outside the gene matches. There are 12 residues in the CDR3. The germline V gene has CDR1 SNHLY and CDR2 FYNNEI. CDR3 nucleotide sequence: TGTGCCAGCACCGGACAGGGGGTAATTCAGTACTTC. This sequence encodes CASTGQGVIQYF.

This chain connects TRBV4-1 to TRBJ2-1; no definite D call. CDR1 and CDR2 from the germline V gene are MGHRA and YSYEKL. This CDR3 has 18 amino acids. The V and J ends lost 3 bases and 8 bases respectively, with 26 bases between them. The CDR3 sequence is CASSQGLSVGLTFYEQFF. In DNA form, the CDR3 reads TGCGCCAGCAGCCAGGGCCTATCCGTGGGATTAACTTTCTATGAGCAGTTCTTC.

The chain uses TRBV5-5 and TRBJ2-7; weak D call: TRBD1 (6 bases). Germline CDR1 SGHKS, CDR2 YYEKEE (reference sequence). V was trimmed by 1 base and J by 4 bases, leaving 12 bases between them. CDR3 size: 14 residues. In nucleotides, the CDR3 is TGTGCCAGCAGCTTGACAGGGCTTAGGTACGAGCAGTACTTC. This encodes CASSLTGLRYEQYF.

CDR3 region: CAWNAGGLYGYTF. The CDR3 DNA sequence: TGTGCCTGGAATGCCGGGGGACTCTATGGCTACACCTTC. The chain combines TRBV30 with TRBJ1-2; D is perhaps TRBD1 (5 bases). Trimming stripped 4 bases from V and 4 bases from J, with 13 bases between. Germline assignment: CDR1 GTSNPN and CDR2 SVGIG (reference sequence). The CDR3 is made up of 13 amino acids.

As for this clone: Other DNA sequences of this sample code for an identical CDR3. The chain recombines TRBV6-5 with TRBJ1-1; D gene uncertain. This CDR3 spans 13 amino acids. Germline V gene lookup returns CDR1 MNHEY and CDR2 SVGAGI. Between the trimmed V and J ends, which lost 0 bases and 4 bases, there was a span of 6 bases. The CDR3 sequence: CASSYSRSTEAFF. The CDR3 nucleotides read TGTGCCAGCAGTTACTCTCGGTCCACTGAAGCTTTCTTT.

The rearrangement uses TRBV2 and TRBJ1-2; no clear D. Germline V gene data show CDR1 as SNHLY and CDR2 as FYNNEI. CDR3 length: 13 residues. V lost 8 bases, J lost 4 bases, and 14 bases lay in between. CDR3 DNA sequence: TGTGCCAGCGCGACGACGGTCGGCTATGGCTACACCTTC. Protein product: CASATTVGYGYTF. Supplemented by reference TRBV2 and TRBJ1-2, the full variable domain reads EPEVTQTPSHQVTQMGQEVILRCVPISNHLYFYWYRQILGQKVEFLVSFYNNEISEKSEIFDDQFSVERPDGSNFTLKIRSTKLEDSAMYFCASATTVGYGYTFGSGTRLTVV.

CDR3 coding DNA: TGTGCCATCAGTGGCTACGCGGGGGGGGCAATGGCAGCTTTCTTT. Translation: CAISGYAGGAMAAFF. The rearrangement joins TRBV10-3 to TRBJ1-1, with D possibly TRBD1 on 6 matching bases. Germline V gives CDR1 ENHRY, CDR2 SYGVKD. The CDR3 extends over 15 amino acids. Trimming cost V 4 bases and J 10 bases, with 22 bases left between them.

This chain's CDR3 is CASSDFRVVYNEQFF. The CDR3 DNA reads as TGTGCCAGCAGTGATTTTCGGGTGGTTTACAATGAGCAGTTCTTC. The gene calls are TRBV6-1 and TRBJ2-1; D gene ambiguous. CDR3 length equals 15 residues. The ends were cut back, 3 bases at V and 4 bases at J, with 13 bases in the middle. Germline V gene data show CDR1 as MNHNS and CDR2 as SASEGT.

J is TRBJ1-2 and V is TRBV28; 7 positions agree with TRBD1. This CDR3 has 13 amino acids. Trimming removed 5 bases from V and 6 bases from J; junction bases left unmatched: 6. The germline gives CDR1 MDHEN, CDR2 SYDVKM. CDR3 nucleotide sequence: TGTGCCAGCAGTCGACAGGGTGTCCATGGCTACACCTTC. Amino acid sequence: CASSRQGVHGYTF.

The CDR3, as DNA: TGTGCCTGGAGTCCAGGGACAGGTGAGACCTTC. Protein sequence: CAWSPGTGETF. The chain employs TRBV30 and TRBJ1-2; the match to TRBD1 covers 8 bases. This CDR3 is built from 11 residues. Germline V CDR1 and CDR2: GTSNPN, SVGIG (reference sequence). V was clipped by 2 bases and J by 14 bases; unmatched bases: 7.

This chain joins TRBV5-1 and TRBJ2-7, with TRBD2 matching 7 bases. Germline V lookup: CDR1 SGHRS, CDR2 YFSETQ. V gave up 0 bases and J gave up 7 bases; unmatched junction bases: 10. The CDR3 has 15 amino acids. CDR3 loop: CASSLGSGLFGEQYF. CDR3 nucleotide sequence: TGCGCCAGCAGCTTGGGTAGCGGGCTGTTCGGAGAGCAGTACTTC.

This clone is a singleton in its sample. The J gene is TRBJ2-3, the V gene TRBV2; D is uncertain. This CDR3 region has 13 residues. The germline V and J ends were trimmed by 4 bases and 3 bases, with 8 bases remaining between them. CDR1 and CDR2 (germline): SNHLY, FYNNEI. The CDR3 DNA reads as TGTGCCAGCAGTGGGAGCGCGACAGATACGCAGTATTTT. Amino acid sequence: CASSGSATDTQYF.

The chain joins TRBV7-3 to TRBJ2-2, with no clear D. Germline values: CDR1 SGHTA, CDR2 FQGTGA. CDR3 length: 14 amino acids. Trimming stripped 0 bases from V and 5 bases from J, with 7 bases between. In nucleotides, the CDR3 is TGTGCCAGCAGCTTAACGTTGACTACCGGGGAGCTGTTTTTT. Its translation is CASSLTLTTGELFF.

The chain joins TRBV7-2 to TRBJ2-7, with a tentative D call TRBD2 (5 bases). The CDR3 is 12 residues long. Trimming stripped 7 bases from V and 5 bases from J, with 12 bases between. Germline V gives CDR1 SGHTA, CDR2 FQGNSA. CDR3 in amino acids: CASNHGVHEQYF. The CDR3, as DNA: TGTGCCAGCAACCACGGGGTTCACGAGCAGTACTTC. Full variable domain (remainder filled in from reference TRBV7-2 and TRBJ2-7): GAGVSQSPSNKVTEKGKDVELRCDPISGHTALYWYRQSLGQGLEFLIYFQGNSAPDKSGLPSDRFSAERTGGSVSTLTIQRTQQEDSAVYLCASNHGVHEQYFGPGTRLTVT.

Only one count was recorded for this clone. This chain connects TRBV28 to TRBJ2-2, with a tentative D call TRBD1 (6 bases). Trimming cost V 2 bases and J 2 bases, with 15 bases left between them. Germline V lookup: CDR1 MDHEN, CDR2 SYDVKM. The CDR3 has 17 residues. This CDR3 is CASSLGFGTRNTGELFF. The CDR3 DNA is TGTGCCAGCAGTTTAGGATTCGGGACACGAAACACCGGGGAGCTGTTTTTT. The entire variable domain, with the rest obtained from reference TRBV28 and TRBJ2-2, is as follows: DVKVTQSSRYLVKRTGEKVFLECVQDMDHENMFWYRQDPGLGLRLIYFSYDVKMKEKGDIPEGYSVSREKKERFSLILESASTNQTSMYLCASSLGFGTRNTGELFFGEGSRLTVL.

In nucleotides, the CDR3 is TGTGCCAGCAGCTGGGGCGTCTTTGAAAAACTGTTTTTT. This codes for CASSWGVFEKLFF. The rearrangement joins TRBV7-2 to TRBJ1-4, with D perhaps TRBD1 (5 bases). Between the trimmed V and J ends, which lost 4 bases and 7 bases, there was a span of 10 bases. The CDR3 is made up of 13 amino acids. The V gene's germline CDR1 is SGHTA and CDR2 FQGNSA.

The CDR3 is CASSELSGPKTDEQYF. CDR3 sequence (DNA): TGCGCCAGCAGTGAGTTAAGCGGCCCAAAGACTGACGAGCAGTACTTC. The chain couples TRBV10-1 to TRBJ2-7, with TRBD2 as a possible D gene (5 bases). Germline V lookup: CDR1 WNHNN, CDR2 SYGVQD (reference sequence). V shed 1 base and J shed 5 bases, with 18 bases lying between them. CDR3 length: 16 residues.